The 5 T cell receptor beta chains in this list originate from one sample, sequenced in a study of technical replicates of blood from several donors. Produced via immunoSEQ multiplex PCR; TCRdb's table is partial and in-frame only. Among about 79,000 clones listed, about nine tenths were seen once. Sequencing input: T cells isolated from PBMCs. Receptor source: a human donor in good health. Some clones in this sample may be carry-over from other donors' samples.

The J gene is TRBJ2-5, the V gene TRBV2, with D possibly TRBD2 on 5 matching bases. V was clipped by 6 bases and J by 5 bases, with 13 bases between them. Germline CDR1 SNHLY, CDR2 FYNNEI. The CDR3 loop spans 13 amino acids. The CDR3 protein is CASSRWRTETQYF. The CDR3 nucleotides read TGTGCCAGCAGCAGGTGGAGGACGGAGACCCAGTACTTC.

The chain uses TRBV9 and TRBJ1-2; a weak D match, TRBD1 (5 bases). Germline values: CDR1 SGDLS, CDR2 YYNGEE. The CDR3 totals 13 residues. The ends were cut back, 5 bases at V and 7 bases at J, with 15 bases in the middle. The CDR3 nucleotides are TGTGCCAGCAGAGGGGAAGGGTTAGGTGGCTACACCTTC. Translating it yields CASRGEGLGGYTF.

V usage is TRBV16 and J usage is TRBJ2-1; 8 bases align to TRBD1. Germline-derived CDR1 and CDR2 are KGHSY and FQNENV. The CDR3 consists of 15 residues. Trimming took 5 bases from V and 7 from J; bases not matched to a gene: 10. CDR3: CASSYRTGRLNEQFF. The CDR3 DNA follows: TGTGCCAGCAGCTATAGGACAGGGCGCCTTAATGAGCAGTTCTTC. Variable domain in full (rest from reference TRBV16 and TRBJ2-1): GEEVAQTPKHLVRGEGQKAKLYCAPIKGHSYVFWYQQVLKNEFKFLISFQNENVFDETGMPKERFSAKCLPNSPCSLEIQATKLEDSAVYFCASSYRTGRLNEQFFGPGTRLTVL.

The CDR3 DNA follows: TGTGCCAGCAGGACTACCGGGAGGGTGGAGGAGCAGTTCTTC. Encoded protein: CASRTTGRVEEQFF. This rearrangement joins TRBV6-1 to TRBJ2-1, with TRBD2 matching 8 bases. Germline V gives CDR1 MNHNS, CDR2 SASEGT. Germline trimming cut 6 bases from V and 10 bases from J; bases unmatched to any gene: 11. The CDR3 has 14 residues.

A few counts support this clone. The V and J genes are TRBV7-9 and TRBJ1-1, with D tentatively TRBD1 (5 bases). V lost 7 bases and J lost 5, with 17 bases in between. Per germline, CDR1 SEHNR and CDR2 FQNEAQ (reference sequence). The CDR3 has 14 amino acids. The CDR3 nucleotides read TGTGCCAGCAACGTGGGGGGGAGCGTTACTGAAGCTTTCTTT. This gives the protein CASNVGGSVTEAFF.